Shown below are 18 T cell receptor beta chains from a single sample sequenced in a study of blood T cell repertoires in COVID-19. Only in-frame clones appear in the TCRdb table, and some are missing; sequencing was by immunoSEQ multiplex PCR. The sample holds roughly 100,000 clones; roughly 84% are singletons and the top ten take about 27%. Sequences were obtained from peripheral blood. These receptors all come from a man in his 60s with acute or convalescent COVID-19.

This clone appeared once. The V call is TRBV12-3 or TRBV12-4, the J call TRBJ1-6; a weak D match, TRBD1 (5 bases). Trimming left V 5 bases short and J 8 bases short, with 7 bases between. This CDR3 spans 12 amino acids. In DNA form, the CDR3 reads TGTGCCAGCAGTAAAGGGGATTCACCCCTCCACTTT. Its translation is CASSKGDSPLHF.

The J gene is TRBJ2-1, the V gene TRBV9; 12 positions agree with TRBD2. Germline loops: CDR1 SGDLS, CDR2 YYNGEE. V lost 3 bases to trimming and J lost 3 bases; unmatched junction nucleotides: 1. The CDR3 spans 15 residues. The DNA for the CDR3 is TGTGCCAGCAGCGCACTAGCGGGAGGCTACAATGAGCAGTTCTTC. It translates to CASSALAGGYNEQFF.

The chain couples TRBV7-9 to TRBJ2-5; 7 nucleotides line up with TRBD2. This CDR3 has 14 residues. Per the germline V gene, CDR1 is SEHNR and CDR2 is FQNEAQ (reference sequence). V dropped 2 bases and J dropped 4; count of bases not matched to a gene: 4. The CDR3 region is CASSLIASGETQYF. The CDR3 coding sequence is TGTGCCAGCAGCTTAATCGCTAGCGGAGAGACCCAGTACTTC. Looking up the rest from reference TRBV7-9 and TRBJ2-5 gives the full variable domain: DTGVSQNPRHKITKRGQNVTFRCDPISEHNRLYWYRQTLGQGPEFLTYFQNEAQLEKSRLLSDRFSAERPKGSFSTLEIQRTEQGDSAMYLCASSLIASGETQYFGPGTRLLVL.

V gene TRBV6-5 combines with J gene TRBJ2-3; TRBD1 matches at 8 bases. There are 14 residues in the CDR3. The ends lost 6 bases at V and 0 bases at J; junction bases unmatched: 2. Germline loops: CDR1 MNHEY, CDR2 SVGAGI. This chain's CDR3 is CASSYRGSTDTQYF. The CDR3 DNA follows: TGTGCCAGCAGCTACAGGGGGAGCACAGATACGCAGTATTTT.

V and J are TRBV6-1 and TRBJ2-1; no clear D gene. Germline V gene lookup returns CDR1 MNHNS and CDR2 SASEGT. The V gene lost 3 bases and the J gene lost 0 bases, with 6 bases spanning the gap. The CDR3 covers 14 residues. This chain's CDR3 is CASSEYSSYNEQFF. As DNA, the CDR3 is TGTGCCAGCAGTGAGTACAGCTCCTACAATGAGCAGTTCTTC.

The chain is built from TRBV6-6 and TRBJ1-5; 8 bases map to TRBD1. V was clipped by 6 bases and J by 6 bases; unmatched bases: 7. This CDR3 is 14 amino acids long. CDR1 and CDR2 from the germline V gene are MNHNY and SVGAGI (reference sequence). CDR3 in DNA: TGTGCCAGCAGGGCCCAGGGGGCCAGTCAGCCCCAGCATTTT. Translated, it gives CASRAQGASQPQHF.

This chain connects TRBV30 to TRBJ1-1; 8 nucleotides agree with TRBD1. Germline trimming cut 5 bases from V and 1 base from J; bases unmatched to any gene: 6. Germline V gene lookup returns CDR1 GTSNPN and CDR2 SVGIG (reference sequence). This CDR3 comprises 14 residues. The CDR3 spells CAWEWGTGNTEAFF. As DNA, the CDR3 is TGTGCCTGGGAGTGGGGGACAGGGAACACTGAAGCTTTCTTT.

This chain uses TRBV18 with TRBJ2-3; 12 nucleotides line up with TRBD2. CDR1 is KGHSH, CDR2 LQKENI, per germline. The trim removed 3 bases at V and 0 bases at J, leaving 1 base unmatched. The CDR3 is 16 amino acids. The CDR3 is CASSPGTSGSTDTQYF. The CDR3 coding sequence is TGTGCCAGCTCACCCGGGACTAGCGGGAGCACAGATACGCAGTATTTT.

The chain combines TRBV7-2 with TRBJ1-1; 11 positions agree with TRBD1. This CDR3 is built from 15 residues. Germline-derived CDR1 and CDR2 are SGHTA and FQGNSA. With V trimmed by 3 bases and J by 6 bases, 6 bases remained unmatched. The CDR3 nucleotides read TGTGCCAGCAGCTTCCGGACAGGGGGCGCATCTGAAGCTTTCTTT. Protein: CASSFRTGGASEAFF.

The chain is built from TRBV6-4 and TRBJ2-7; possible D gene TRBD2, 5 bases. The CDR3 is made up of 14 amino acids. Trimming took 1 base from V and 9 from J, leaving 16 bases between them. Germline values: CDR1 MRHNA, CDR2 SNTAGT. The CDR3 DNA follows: TGTGCCAGCAGTGACTTACTAGGAGCGTCCCCGCAGTACTTC. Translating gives CASSDLLGASPQYF.

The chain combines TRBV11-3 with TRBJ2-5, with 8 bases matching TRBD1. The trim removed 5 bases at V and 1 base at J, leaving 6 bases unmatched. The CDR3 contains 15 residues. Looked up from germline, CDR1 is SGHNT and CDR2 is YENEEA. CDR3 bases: TGTGCCAGCAGCCGAAGGACAGGGATCCAAGAGACCCAGTACTTC. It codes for CASSRRTGIQETQYF.

CDR3 DNA: TGTGCCTGGAGGAGGACAGGCTCCTACAATGAGCAGTTCTTC. This encodes CAWRRTGSYNEQFF. The chain recombines TRBV30 with TRBJ2-1, with 7 nucleotides matching TRBD1. CDR3 length equals 14 residues. Germline V gene data show CDR1 as GTSNPN and CDR2 as SVGIG (reference sequence). Trimming cost V 3 bases and J 0 bases; bases outside gene matches: 2.

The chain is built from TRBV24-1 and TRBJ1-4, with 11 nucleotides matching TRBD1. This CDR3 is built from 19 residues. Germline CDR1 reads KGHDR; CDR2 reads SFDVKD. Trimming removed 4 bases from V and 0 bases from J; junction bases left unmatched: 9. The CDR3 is CATSDSKPGQGATNEKLFF. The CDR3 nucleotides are TGTGCCACCAGTGACTCAAAACCGGGACAGGGGGCAACTAATGAAAAACTGTTTTTT.

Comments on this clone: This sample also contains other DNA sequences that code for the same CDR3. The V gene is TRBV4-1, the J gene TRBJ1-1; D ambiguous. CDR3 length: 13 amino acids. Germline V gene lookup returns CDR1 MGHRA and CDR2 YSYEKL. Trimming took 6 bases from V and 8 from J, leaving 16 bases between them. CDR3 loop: CASRSDSFSEAFF. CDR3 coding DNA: TGCGCCAGCAGGTCCGATAGCTTCTCCGAAGCTTTCTTT.

CDR3 sequence (DNA): TGTGCCAGCAGCTTGGGCGGGACTAGCGGTAACAATGAGCAGTTCTTC. Encoded protein: CASSLGGTSGNNEQFF. The chain has TRBV5-4 and TRBJ2-1, with TRBD2 identical over 11 bases. The V segment lost 0 bases and the J segment 5 bases; nucleotides outside the gene matches: 4. The germline gives CDR1 SGHNT, CDR2 YYREEE (reference sequence). The CDR3 spans 16 residues.

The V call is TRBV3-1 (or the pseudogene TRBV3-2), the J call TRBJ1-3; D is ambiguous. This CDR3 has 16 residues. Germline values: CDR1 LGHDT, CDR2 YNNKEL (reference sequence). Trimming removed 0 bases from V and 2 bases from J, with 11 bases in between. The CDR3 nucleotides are TGTGCCAGCAGCCAAGATCTAACGGGTGCTGGAAACACCATATATTTT. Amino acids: CASSQDLTGAGNTIYF.

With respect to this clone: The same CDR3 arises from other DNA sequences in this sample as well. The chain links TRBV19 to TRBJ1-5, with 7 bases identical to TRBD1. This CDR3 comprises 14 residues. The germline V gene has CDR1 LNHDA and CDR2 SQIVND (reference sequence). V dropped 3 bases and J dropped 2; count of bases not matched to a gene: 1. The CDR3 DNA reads TGTGCCAGTAGTATTGGGACAGGCAATCAGCCCCAGCATTTT. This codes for CASSIGTGNQPQHF.

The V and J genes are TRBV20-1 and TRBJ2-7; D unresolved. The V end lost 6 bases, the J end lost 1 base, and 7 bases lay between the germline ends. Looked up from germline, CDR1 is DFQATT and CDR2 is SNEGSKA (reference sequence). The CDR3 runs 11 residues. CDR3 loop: CSAQTSYEQYF. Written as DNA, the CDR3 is TGCAGTGCCCAAACTTCCTACGAGCAGTACTTC.